The clone carrying this T cell receptor beta chain has a count of ten or more. V gave up 7 bases and J gave up 10 bases; unmatched junction bases: 13. The CDR3 is 14 amino acids. CDR1 is GTSNPN, CDR2 SVGIG, per germline (reference sequence). This record comes from a study of beta chain features in type 1 diabetes. Reverse transcribing all isolated RNA meant expressed TCRB transcripts were sequenced. Generated by immunoSEQ multiplex PCR, the TCRdb table keeps only in-frame clones and is missing some. This repertoire shows over 120,000 clones, about a tenth found once; its top ten account for approximately 0.68%. In total, each donor contributed a single heparinised blood draw that averaged roughly 100 mL. Sorting that relied on CD45RO/CCR7/CD25/CD127/CD95/CD27 yielded CD4+ naive, central memory, regulatory and stem cell-like memory cells.

The sequenced material came from central memory CD4+ T cells from blood. The chain links TRBV30 to TRBJ1-6, with TRBD1 matching over 7 bases. This TCR derives from a young man in good health. The chain's CDR3 is CASEGNRGGSPLHF. The CDR3 DNA reads as TGTGCCTCCGAGGGCAACAGGGGCGGATCACCCCTCCACTTT.